These 19 T cell receptor beta chains were all obtained from the same sample, sequenced in a study of T-cell reconstitution after alpha-beta-depleted transplantation in children. A library of TCRbeta sequences, prepared with unique molecular identifiers, was generated. TCRdb re-called the PCR reads through MiXCR, storing one row per CDR3 protein. The sample consists of 330,000 or so distinct CDR3 sequences, approximately 7.3% of them appearing once. These receptors lack a known antigen. Points from the study as a whole: Hyperexpanded clones declined; after one year, newly produced T cells mostly supplied diversity.

The starting material was peripheral blood, obtained 360 days after TCRalphabeta/CD19-depleted stem cell transplant. Receptors originate from a female patient between 2 and 15 years old who had a stem cell transplant for Fanconi anemia, so the T cells may come from the graft donor.

In this sample, this clonotype turned up many times. The junction departs from the called germline gene at one end, perhaps through a read error. This chain links TRBV6-1 with TRBJ1-5, with 8 positions matching TRBD1. Germline V gene sequence: CDR1 MNHNS, CDR2 SASEGT. CDR3 length equals 16 residues. CDR3: CASREVRTGIYQPQHF. The CDR3 coding sequence is TGTGCCAGCAGGGAAGTTCGGACAGGGATATATCAGCCCCAGCATTTT.

The rearrangement joins TRBV7-9 to TRBJ2-5; D gene unclear. From germline, CDR1 is SEHNR and CDR2 FQNEAQ (reference sequence). The CDR3 is 14 amino acids. Trimming stripped 1 base from V and 5 bases from J, with 11 bases between. In nucleotides, the CDR3 is TGTGCCAGCAGCTTAGGGACCCGCCGGGAGACCCAGTACTTC. This gives the protein CASSLGTRRETQYF.

There are many counts of this clonotype. V gene TRBV12-3 or TRBV12-4 combines with J gene TRBJ1-2; D call uncertain. This CDR3 is built from 14 residues. V was clipped by 5 bases and J by 4 bases, with 14 bases between them. The CDR3 here is CASSARTSSYGYTF. As DNA, the CDR3 is TGTGCCAGCAGTGCCAGGACGAGTAGCTATGGCTACACCTTC.

The chain uses TRBV7-7 and TRBJ2-2, with 8 bases aligning to TRBD1. The germline V gene encodes CDR1 SSHAT and CDR2 FNYEAQ (reference sequence). The CDR3 spans 16 residues. Trimming removed 4 bases from V and 7 bases from J; junction bases left unmatched: 11. Here the CDR3 reads CASSSGGRGQDGELFF. The CDR3 DNA reads as TGTGCCAGCAGCTCCGGGGGCAGGGGGCAAGACGGGGAGCTGTTTTTT.

This clonotype showed up many times. The V gene is TRBV7-2, the J gene TRBJ2-3; D is tentatively TRBD1 or TRBD2 (5 bases each). The CDR3 spans 12 residues. CDR1 SGHTA and CDR2 FQGNSA come from the germline V gene. The V end lost 5 bases, the J end lost 6 bases, and 9 bases lay between the germline ends. The CDR3 sequence: CASSPGLDTQYF. The CDR3 coding sequence is TGTGCCAGCAGCCCGGGGCTCGATACGCAGTATTTT.

This clonotype turned up a few times. The chain carries TRBV4-1 and TRBJ1-1; perhaps TRBD1 as D (5 bases). V was clipped by 7 bases and J by 1 base, with 7 bases between them. This CDR3 spans 12 amino acids. Per the germline V gene, CDR1 is MGHRA and CDR2 is YSYEKL. The CDR3 region has the DNA TGCGCCAGCATAGGACAGAACACTGAAGCTTTCTTT. Amino acids: CASIGQNTEAFF.

This clonotype was detected only a few times. V usage is TRBV6-5 and J usage is TRBJ1-6; TRBD1 matches 8 bases. V was pared by 4 bases and J by 6 bases, with 5 bases of the junction left unmatched. Per germline, CDR1 MNHEY and CDR2 SVGAGI. CDR3 length equals 15 residues. The CDR3 protein is CASSSLDRANSPLHF. The CDR3, as DNA: TGTGCCAGCAGTTCGCTGGACAGGGCTAATTCACCCCTCCACTTT.

This clonotype was seen many times. J is TRBJ2-1 and V is TRBV7-7; 7 positions match TRBD1. V lost 8 bases to trimming and J lost 6 bases; unmatched junction nucleotides: 10. This CDR3 region has 14 residues. Germline lookup yields CDR1 SSHAT and CDR2 FNYEAQ (reference sequence). The CDR3: CASAQYGDSNEQFF. The CDR3 region has the DNA TGTGCCAGCGCTCAATATGGGGACAGCAATGAGCAGTTCTTC. The variable domain in full, with the rest retrieved from reference TRBV7-7 and TRBJ2-1, is GAGVSQSPRYKVTKRGQDVTLRCDPISSHATLYWYQQALGQGPEFLTYFNYEAQPDKSGLPSDRFSAERPEGSISTLTIQRTEQRDSAMYRCASAQYGDSNEQFFGPGTRLTVL.

This clonotype was seen only a few times. The chain is built from TRBV5-1 and TRBJ2-2; 7 positions agree with TRBD1. J gave up 0 bases and V 2 bases, and 4 bases lay outside the gene matches. The germline gives CDR1 SGHRS, CDR2 YFSETQ. This CDR3 is 16 amino acids long. CDR3 sequence reads: CASSLTGTANTGELFF. Written as DNA, the CDR3 is TGCGCCAGCAGCTTAACCGGGACAGCGAACACCGGGGAGCTGTTTTTT.

V is TRBV18 and J is TRBJ2-2; the match to TRBD2 covers 9 bases. The junction had 0 bases not matched to a gene; V was cut back by 1 base and J by 6 bases. The germline V gene encodes CDR1 KGHSH and CDR2 LQKENI. The CDR3 extends over 14 amino acids. The CDR3 DNA reads TGTGCCAGCTCACCACTAGCGGGAGCCGGGGAGCTGTTTTTT. Protein product: CASSPLAGAGELFF.

This clonotype came up many times. The chain employs TRBV5-5 and TRBJ2-1; TRBD2 aligns across 12 bases. CDR3 length: 16 amino acids. From germline, CDR1 is SGHKS and CDR2 YYEKEE (reference sequence). Trimming took 4 bases from V and 8 from J; bases not matched to a gene: 10. The CDR3 nucleotides read TGTGCCAGCAGCATAGGACTAGCGGGATACGGCGATGAGCAGTTCTTC. Its translation: CASSIGLAGYGDEQFF.

The gene calls are TRBV6-2 or TRBV6-3 and TRBJ2-3, with 7 bases aligning to TRBD2. Germline V gives CDR1 MNHEY, CDR2 SVGEGT. The CDR3 loop spans 16 amino acids. Losses at the gene ends were 6 bases for V and 1 base for J; bases not matched to a gene: 10. The CDR3 bases are TGTGCCAGCAGCCACGCGGGGGTACGTGGCACAGATACGCAGTATTTT. It yields the protein CASSHAGVRGTDTQYF.

The CDR3 coding sequence is TGCGCCAGCAGGTCCACGGGGAGAAGCTCTGGGGCCAACGTCCTGACTTTC. Translation gives CASRSTGRSSGANVLTF. J is TRBJ2-6 and V is TRBV4-1, with D possibly matching TRBD2 (5 bases). Germline V gene sequence: CDR1 MGHRA, CDR2 YSYEKL. CDR3 length: 17 residues. Trimming pared 6 bases from V and 0 bases from J, leaving 15 bases between.

This clonotype was picked up a small number of times. The V call is TRBV3-1, the J call TRBJ2-1; D remains ambiguous. V lost 5 bases and J lost 7, with 21 bases in between. The germline V gene encodes CDR1 LGHDT and CDR2 YNNKEL (reference sequence). The CDR3 runs 16 residues. CDR3 sequence: CASSVRTALSRNEQFF. For the CDR3, the DNA is TGTGCCAGCAGCGTACGGACCGCCCTCTCTAGGAATGAGCAGTTCTTC.

The chain is built from TRBV4-3 and TRBJ2-2; perhaps TRBD2 as D (5 bases). This CDR3 has 16 amino acids. Germline lookup yields CDR1 LGHNA and CDR2 YSLEER. Trimming stripped 0 bases from V and 4 bases from J, with 12 bases between. In nucleotides, the CDR3 is TGCGCCAGCAGCCAAGATACCACCCGGGGCACCGGGGAGCTGTTTTTT. The encoded protein is CASSQDTTRGTGELFF.

There are many counts of this clonotype. J is TRBJ2-1 and V is TRBV12-3 or TRBV12-4; TRBD2 matches at 10 bases. After removal of 6 bases from V and 5 bases from J, the junction contained 4 bases not matched to a gene. CDR3 length equals 14 residues. CDR3 nucleotides: TGTGCCAGCAGCACTCTAGCGGGGGACAATGAGCAGTTCTTC. As protein: CASSTLAGDNEQFF.

This clonotype was picked up many times. The genes are TRBV12-3 or TRBV12-4 and TRBJ2-3, with a tentative D call TRBD1 (5 bases). The V gene lost 7 bases and the J gene lost 1 base, with 12 bases spanning the gap. This CDR3 is 14 amino acids long. The CDR3 protein is CASTPRDGTDTQYF. CDR3 in DNA: TGTGCCAGCACCCCCAGGGATGGCACAGATACGCAGTATTTT.

This clonotype was counted at least ten times. The chain uses TRBV12-3 or TRBV12-4 and TRBJ1-1, with 7 bases aligning to TRBD1. J was trimmed by 1 base and V by 7 bases; bases with no gene match: 12. The CDR3 totals 16 residues. This chain's CDR3 is CASKTSPGTENTEAFF. The CDR3 DNA sequence: TGTGCCAGCAAAACCTCGCCTGGGACAGAGAACACTGAAGCTTTCTTT.

The chain uses TRBV4-3 and TRBJ1-1, with 7 nucleotides matching TRBD1. V gave up 2 bases and J gave up 1 base; unmatched junction bases: 10. The germline V gene has CDR1 LGHNA and CDR2 YSLEER. This CDR3 is 17 amino acids long. The CDR3 loop reads CASSQRPTGWSNTEAFF. The CDR3 region has the DNA TGCGCCAGCAGCCAACGTCCGACAGGGTGGTCGAACACTGAAGCTTTCTTT.